This T cell receptor (beta chain) was obtained from a study of OX40 agonist ivuxolimab in advanced cancers. The overall study: The patients received agonistic anti-OX40 (CD134) antibody ivuxolimab.

The V and J ends lost 3 bases and 5 bases, in that order; junction bases with no gene match: 6. There are 13 residues in the CDR3. Germline loops: CDR1 GTSNPN, CDR2 SVGIG (reference sequence). The table came from immunoSEQ multiplex PCR; TCRdb's copy has only in-frame clones and leaves some out. Of fewer than 95,000 clones detected, over 80% appear once; the ten largest clones hold around 0.43%. The sequence derives from an adult with an advanced solid tumor such as melanoma, head and neck, liver or kidney cancer. The chain combines TRBV30 with TRBJ2-5; 7 positions agree with TRBD2. The source material was CD4+ or CD8+ T cells sorted from blood, sampled in a trial of the OX40 agonist ivuxolimab. CDR3 sequence (DNA): TGTGCCTGGAGCGGGGGGAACCTGGAGACCCAGTACTTC. Its translation: CAWSGGNLETQYF.